This is a list of T cell receptor beta chains from one sample in a study of monozygotic twins with inflammatory bowel disease. TCRdb reprocessed the 5' RACE reads; each CDR3 protein has one entry and no DNA is given. Its listing shows tens of thousands of distinct CDR3 sequences. Sequencing input: blood. These receptor sequences come from a human donor with ulcerative colitis or Crohn's disease, or a healthy co-twin of an affected twin (not recorded which). The CDR3 runs from the conserved cysteine through the conserved F or W. Size tells how often a clone was seen (once, few, many) or the class of an expanded clone, and some rows leave it out.

v_call: TRBV29-1
j_call: TRBJ2-3
clone_size: .
cdr3_aa: CSAKSTDTQYF

v_call: TRBV18
j_call: TRBJ1-1
clone_size: .
cdr3_aa: CASSGDGNTEAFF

v_call: TRBV10-3
j_call: TRBJ2-3
clone_size: .
cdr3_aa: CAGGAESTDTQYF

v_call: TRBV29-1
j_call: TRBJ1-1
clone_size: .
cdr3_aa: CSSFRARNTEAFF

v_call: TRBV6-5
j_call: TRBJ2-7
clone_size: .
cdr3_aa: CASSYGSGQTYEQYF

v_call: TRBV5-1
j_call: TRBJ1-1
clone_size: .
cdr3_aa: CASRNREATEAFF

v_call: TRBV18
j_call: TRBJ1-2
clone_size: .
cdr3_aa: CASSPPGTGVSGGYTF

v_call: TRBV20-1
j_call: TRBJ2-2
clone_size: .
cdr3_aa: CSAVDRGTGELFF

v_call: TRBV7-3
j_call: TRBJ2-3
clone_size: .
cdr3_aa: CASSSRTGGTTDTQYF

v_call: TRBV5-5
j_call: TRBJ1-1
clone_size: .
cdr3_aa: CASSRVRDRATEAFF

v_call: TRBV18
j_call: TRBJ1-1
clone_size: .
cdr3_aa: CASDSGTVRNTEAFF

v_call: TRBV12-3/TRBV12-4
j_call: TRBJ2-1
clone_size: .
cdr3_aa: CASRPTTGPRGQFF

v_call: TRBV18
j_call: TRBJ2-7
clone_size: .
cdr3_aa: CASSPGTGSSYEQYF

v_call: TRBV9
j_call: TRBJ2-2
clone_size: .
cdr3_aa: CASSVPNTGELFF

v_call: TRBV5-1
j_call: TRBJ1-4
clone_size: .
cdr3_aa: CASSFTGGENEKLFF

v_call: TRBV7-9
j_call: TRBJ1-1
clone_size: .
cdr3_aa: CASSLYGGEAFF

v_call: TRBV21-1
j_call: TRBJ1-5
clone_size: .
cdr3_aa: CASSKVQPQHF

v_call: TRBV5-1
j_call: TRBJ2-4
clone_size: .
cdr3_aa: CASSRWTSSTPEAKNIQYF

v_call: TRBV3-1
j_call: TRBJ2-1
clone_size: .
cdr3_aa: CASSQDRAAGQINEQFF

v_call: TRBV7-9
j_call: TRBJ2-7
clone_size: .
cdr3_aa: CASSLDREQYF

v_call: TRBV2
j_call: TRBJ1-5
clone_size: .
cdr3_aa: CASSELGTGYNQPQHF

v_call: TRBV7-9
j_call: TRBJ2-3
clone_size: .
cdr3_aa: CASSFLEGGPPDTQYF

v_call: TRBV11-2
j_call: TRBJ2-1
clone_size: .
cdr3_aa: CASSPREFYNEQFF

v_call: TRBV5-1
j_call: TRBJ1-2
clone_size: .
cdr3_aa: CASSQDGANYGYTF

v_call: TRBV20-1
j_call: TRBJ2-7
clone_size: .
cdr3_aa: CSASLVSAYEQYF

v_call: TRBV9
j_call: TRBJ2-5
clone_size: .
cdr3_aa: CASSPSWGQETQYF

v_call: TRBV5-1
j_call: TRBJ2-7
clone_size: .
cdr3_aa: CASSWDRNYEQYF

v_call: TRBV29-1
j_call: TRBJ1-1
clone_size: .
cdr3_aa: CSARGQGNTEAFF

v_call: TRBV7-9
j_call: TRBJ1-1
clone_size: medium-sized
cdr3_aa: CASSSPGVREAFF

v_call: TRBV3-1
j_call: TRBJ1-2
clone_size: .
cdr3_aa: CASSQERGYTF

v_call: TRBV7-3
j_call: TRBJ2-3
clone_size: .
cdr3_aa: CASSPHLRGWADTQYF

v_call: TRBV5-1
j_call: TRBJ2-1
clone_size: .
cdr3_aa: CASSLVGGNEQFF

v_call: TRBV5-4
j_call: TRBJ1-1
clone_size: .
cdr3_aa: CASSLAYRGSEAFF

v_call: TRBV4-1
j_call: TRBJ1-4
clone_size: .
cdr3_aa: CASSPQDSATNEKLFF

v_call: TRBV5-1
j_call: TRBJ2-2
clone_size: .
cdr3_aa: CASSLNRQGTGELFF

v_call: TRBV7-3
j_call: TRBJ2-1
clone_size: .
cdr3_aa: CASSPRQGAFLENEQFF

v_call: TRBV29-1
j_call: TRBJ1-2
clone_size: .
cdr3_aa: CSVNPGGGYGYTF

v_call: TRBV20-1
j_call: TRBJ1-1
clone_size: .
cdr3_aa: CSAIPAFNTEAFF

v_call: TRBV4-2
j_call: TRBJ2-7
clone_size: .
cdr3_aa: CASSQGGWYEQYF

v_call: TRBV20-1
j_call: TRBJ2-1
clone_size: .
cdr3_aa: CSARDPRTRHNEQFF

v_call: TRBV20-1
j_call: TRBJ2-2
clone_size: .
cdr3_aa: CSAREEGRSDTGELFF

v_call: TRBV7-2
j_call: TRBJ2-5
clone_size: .
cdr3_aa: CASSSFWGGETQYF

v_call: TRBV29-1
j_call: TRBJ2-2
clone_size: .
cdr3_aa: CSVEEVNTGELFF

v_call: TRBV20-1
j_call: TRBJ2-7
clone_size: .
cdr3_aa: CSAAGLEDYEQYF